Listed here are 11 T cell receptor beta chains from one sample, sequenced in a study of blood T cell repertoires in COVID-19. Clones were read by immunoSEQ multiplex PCR, and TCRdb kept only the in-frame ones, dropping some. The sample lists around 280,000 clones, about 82% occurring once. Sequencing was performed on peripheral blood. The source is a woman aged 45-65 years with active or convalescent COVID-19.

The CDR3 sequence: CASSLEPLYEQYF. In DNA form, the CDR3 reads TGCGCCAGCAGCTTGGAACCACTCTACGAGCAGTACTTC. The J gene is TRBJ2-7, the V gene TRBV5-1; no firm D call. Per germline, CDR1 SGHRS and CDR2 YFSETQ. There are 13 residues in the CDR3. Between the trimmed V and J ends, which lost 0 bases and 3 bases, there was a span of 7 bases.

The chain carries TRBV5-4 and TRBJ2-3; D is unclear. Germline V lookup: CDR1 SGHNT, CDR2 YYREEE (reference sequence). The CDR3 contains 12 residues. V lost 1 base and J 6 bases, leaving 6 bases between the germline ends. This CDR3 is CASSLKSDTQYF. DNA of the CDR3: TGTGCCAGCAGCTTGAAATCGGATACGCAGTATTTT.

This chain links TRBV15 with TRBJ2-2; 8 bases fit TRBD1. The CDR3 runs 13 residues. V lost 6 bases to trimming and J lost 3 bases; unmatched junction nucleotides: 0. From germline, CDR1 is LNHNV and CDR2 YYDKDF (reference sequence). The CDR3 loop reads CATRDRDTGELFF. In nucleotides, the CDR3 is TGTGCCACCAGGGACAGGGACACCGGGGAGCTGTTTTTT.

V gene TRBV19 combines with J gene TRBJ2-7, with a weak D call TRBD2 (6 bases). The CDR3 has 13 amino acids. V gave up 5 bases and J gave up 0 bases, with 8 bases separating them. Germline lookup yields CDR1 LNHDA and CDR2 SQIVND (reference sequence). The CDR3 here is CASSASDSYEQYF. The CDR3, as DNA: TGTGCCAGTAGTGCTAGCGACTCCTACGAGCAGTACTTC.

This sequence joins TRBV6-6 and TRBJ1-4; 12 bases are a match to TRBD1. Germline V gene lookup returns CDR1 MNHNY and CDR2 SVGAGI (reference sequence). The CDR3 runs to 16 residues. J gave up 13 bases and V 6 bases, and 15 bases lay outside the gene matches. CDR3 amino acids: CASRGTGGSKVLRLFF. The CDR3 nucleotides read TGTGCCAGCAGGGGGACAGGGGGCTCCAAAGTTCTTAGACTGTTTTTT.

The rearrangement links TRBV28 to TRBJ2-7; TRBD1 aligns across 9 bases. The junction had 3 bases not matched to a gene; V was cut back by 6 bases and J by 3 bases. This CDR3 is 13 amino acids long. CDR1 is MDHEN and CDR2 is SYDVKM in the germline V gene. The chain's CDR3 is CASRGQGNYEQYF. CDR3 nucleotides: TGTGCCAGCAGGGGACAGGGAAACTACGAGCAGTACTTC.

The chain employs TRBV18 and TRBJ2-5, with no clear D. The CDR3 is 14 amino acids. V was shortened by 2 bases and J by 5 bases, with 12 bases between the two germline ends. Germline V gene data show CDR1 as KGHSH and CDR2 as LQKENI. CDR3 in amino acids: CASSPILGSETQYF. The DNA for the CDR3 is TGTGCCAGCTCACCAATCTTGGGCTCGGAGACCCAGTACTTC.

The rearrangement joins TRBV10-2 to TRBJ2-5; D is unclear. Germline V gene sequence: CDR1 WSHSY, CDR2 SAAADI. With 9 bases removed from V and 8 bases from J, the gap between germline ends came to 19 bases. The CDR3 length is 13 residues. The DNA of the CDR3 is TGCGCCAGTCAGACTGGCGATCGTGAAACCCAGTACTTC. It translates to CASQTGDRETQYF.

This sequence joins TRBV4-2 and TRBJ2-4; possibly TRBD1 for D (5 bases). Germline V CDR1 and CDR2: LGHNA, YNFKEQ. This CDR3 is 16 amino acids long. Between the trimmed V and J ends, which lost 2 bases and 9 bases, there was a span of 20 bases. The chain's CDR3 is CASSQSEGEQSGIQYF. Here the CDR3 DNA reads TGTGCCAGCAGCCAAAGCGAAGGGGAACAATCTGGCATTCAGTACTTC.

This chain links TRBV6-5 with TRBJ1-3; 10 bases match TRBD1. This CDR3 has 15 residues. CDR1 and CDR2 (germline): MNHEY, SVGAGI. After removal of 4 bases from V and 4 bases from J, the junction contained 4 bases not matched to a gene. The CDR3, as DNA: TGTGCCAGCAGTTCGACAGGGGGCACAGGAAACACCATATATTTT. It specifies CASSSTGGTGNTIYF.

The gene calls are TRBV5-4 and TRBJ1-3; 12 nucleotides agree with TRBD1. Germline V gene data show CDR1 as SGHNT and CDR2 as YYREEE (reference sequence). V was pared by 6 bases and J by 6 bases, with 10 bases of the junction left unmatched. This CDR3 has 16 amino acids. The CDR3 nucleotides read TGTGCCAGCATCGCTTGGGTGGGACAGGGGGCAAACACCATATATTTT. It specifies CASIAWVGQGANTIYF.